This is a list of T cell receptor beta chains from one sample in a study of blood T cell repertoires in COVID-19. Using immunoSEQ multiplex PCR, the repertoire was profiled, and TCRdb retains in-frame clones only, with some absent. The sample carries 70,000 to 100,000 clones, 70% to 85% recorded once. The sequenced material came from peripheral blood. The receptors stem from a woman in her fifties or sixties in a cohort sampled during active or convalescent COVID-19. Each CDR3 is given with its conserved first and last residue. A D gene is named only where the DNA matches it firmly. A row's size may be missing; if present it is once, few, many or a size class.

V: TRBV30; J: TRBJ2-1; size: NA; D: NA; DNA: TGTGCCTGGAGTGTACCGGTGGGCAGGGTTATCTTC; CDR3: CAWSVPVGRVIF
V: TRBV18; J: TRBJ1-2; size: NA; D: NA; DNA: TGTGCCAGCTCACCGGCTTCGAGACAGAACTATGGCTACACCTTC; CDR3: CASSPASRQNYGYTF
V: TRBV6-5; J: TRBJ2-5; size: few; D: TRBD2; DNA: TGTGCCAGCAGGCCTAGCGGGGGGAATCAAGAGACCCAGTACTTC; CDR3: CASRPSGGNQETQYF
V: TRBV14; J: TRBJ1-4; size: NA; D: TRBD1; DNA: TGTGCCAGCAGCAAGGACAGGGGGCGAATGTTGTTTTTT; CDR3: CASSKDRGRMLFF
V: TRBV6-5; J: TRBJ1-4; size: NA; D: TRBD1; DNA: TGTGCCAGCACACCGGGACAGGGTTTAGAAAAACTGTTTTTT; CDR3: CASTPGQGLEKLFF
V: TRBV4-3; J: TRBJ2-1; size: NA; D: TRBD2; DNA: TGCGCCAGCAGCCAAGATTACGGGGGGGCCGAGAATGAGCAGTTCTTC; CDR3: CASSQDYGGAENEQFF
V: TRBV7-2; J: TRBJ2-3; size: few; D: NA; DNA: TGTGCCAGCAGCTTAACCGGGACTCTCACAGATACGCAGTATTTT; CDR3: CASSLTGTLTDTQYF
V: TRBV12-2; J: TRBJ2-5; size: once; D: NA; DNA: TGTGCAAGTCGCTTAGGGGAACAGGGGATTGGGGAGACCCAGTACTTC; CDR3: CASRLGEQGIGETQYF
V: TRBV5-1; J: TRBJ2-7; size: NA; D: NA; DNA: TGCGCCAGCAGCTTGACGACAGGCTATGCCTACGAGCAGTACTTC; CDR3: CASSLTTGYAYEQYF
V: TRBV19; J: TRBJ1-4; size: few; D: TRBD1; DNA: TGTGCCAGTAGTAGGGGCCGGGACAGGGGAACCTTGGCTAATGAAAAACTGTTTTTT; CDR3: CASSRGRDRGTLANEKLFF
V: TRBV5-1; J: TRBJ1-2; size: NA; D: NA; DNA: TGCGCCAGCAGCTTGGCCGGGGGGTATGGCTACACCTTC; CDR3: CASSLAGGYGYTF
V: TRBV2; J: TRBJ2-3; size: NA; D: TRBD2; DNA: TGTGCCAGCAACGGACTAGCGGGGAGCACAGATACGCAGTATTTT; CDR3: CASNGLAGSTDTQYF
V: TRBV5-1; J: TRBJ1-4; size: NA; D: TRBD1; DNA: TGCGCCAGCAGCAACACAGGGGGCGGAAGGGAAAAACTGTTTTTT; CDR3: CASSNTGGGREKLFF
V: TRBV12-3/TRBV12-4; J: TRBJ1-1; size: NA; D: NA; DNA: TGTGCCAGCAGTTTTCGGGGTAACACTGAAGCTTTCTTT; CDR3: CASSFRGNTEAFF
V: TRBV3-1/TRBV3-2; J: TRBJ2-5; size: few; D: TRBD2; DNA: TGTGCCAGCAGCACAAGAAGTATAGCGGGTCAAGAGACCCAGTACTTC; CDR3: CASSTRSIAGQETQYF
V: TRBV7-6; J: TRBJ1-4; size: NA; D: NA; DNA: TGTGCCAGCAGCCGCCGGGTCCTGGAGACCGCAACTAATGAAAAACTGTTTTTT; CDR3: CASSRRVLETATNEKLFF
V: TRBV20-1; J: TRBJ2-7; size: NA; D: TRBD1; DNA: TGCAGTGCTAGTTGGACAGGGGGTTCCTACGAGCAGTACTTC; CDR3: CSASWTGGSYEQYF
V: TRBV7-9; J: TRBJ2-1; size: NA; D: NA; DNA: TGTGCCAGCAGCCTATTGTCCAACAATGAGCAGTTCTTC; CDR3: CASSLLSNNEQFF
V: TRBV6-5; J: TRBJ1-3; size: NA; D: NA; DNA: TGTGCCAGCAGTTTAGCGATCTCTGGAAACACCATATATTTT; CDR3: CASSLAISGNTIYF
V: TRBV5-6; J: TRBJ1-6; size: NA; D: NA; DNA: TGTGCCAGCAGCTTGGTAGGGGCAGGGCGTTCACCCCTCCACTTT; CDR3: CASSLVGAGRSPLHF
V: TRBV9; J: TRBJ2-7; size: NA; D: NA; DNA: TGTGCCAGCAGCGTAGGTACAGCTTCCTACGAGCAGTACTTC; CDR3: CASSVGTASYEQYF
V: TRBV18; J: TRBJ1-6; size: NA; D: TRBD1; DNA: TGTGCCAGCTCGCTCATAGACCCGACAGGGTCTGGGAAGGCTTCACCCCTCCACTTT; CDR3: CASSLIDPTGSGKASPLHF
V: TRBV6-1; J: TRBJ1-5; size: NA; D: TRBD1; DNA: TGTGCCAGCAGTGCCCAACACACCGGGACAGGGGGACATCAGCCCCAGCATTTT; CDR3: CASSAQHTGTGGHQPQHF
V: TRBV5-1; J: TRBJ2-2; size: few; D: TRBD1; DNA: TGCGCCAGCAGCTTGGAGGGACAGGGCCCGCGTAGCACCGGGGAGCTGTTTTTT; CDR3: CASSLEGQGPRSTGELFF
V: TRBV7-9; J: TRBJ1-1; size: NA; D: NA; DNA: TGTGCCAGCAGCCCGGGGGACCTAGAAGCTTTCTTT; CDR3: CASSPGDLEAFF
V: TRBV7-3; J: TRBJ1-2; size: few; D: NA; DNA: TGTGCCAGCAGCTTAAAGTCGGGGGTCGGCTACACCTTC; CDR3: CASSLKSGVGYTF
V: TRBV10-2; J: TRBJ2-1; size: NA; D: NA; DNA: TGCGCCAGCACCAGCGAACCTTGGAATGAGCAGTTCTTC; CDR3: CASTSEPWNEQFF
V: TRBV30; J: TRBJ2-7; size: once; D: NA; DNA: TGTGCCTGGAGTTCTAGCTGGACGTACGAGCAGTACTTC; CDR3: CAWSSSWTYEQYF
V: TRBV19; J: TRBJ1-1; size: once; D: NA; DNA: TGTGCCAGTAGTAGTGTCCAGGGGATGAACACTGAAGCTTTCTTT; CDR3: CASSSVQGMNTEAFF
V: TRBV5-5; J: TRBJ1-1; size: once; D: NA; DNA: TGTGCCAGCAGCTTAGGGGCCACGAACACTGAAGCTTTCTTT; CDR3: CASSLGATNTEAFF
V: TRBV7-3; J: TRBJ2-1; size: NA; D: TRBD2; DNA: TGTGCCAGCAGCTTAACCGGGACTAGCGGGTCAGGCGAGCAGTTCTTC; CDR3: CASSLTGTSGSGEQFF
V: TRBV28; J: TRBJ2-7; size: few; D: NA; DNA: TGTGCCACCGTGGTGGGCGAGGACAGCCTCGCCTACGAGCAGTACTTC; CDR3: CATVVGEDSLAYEQYF
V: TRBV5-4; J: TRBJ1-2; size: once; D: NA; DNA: TGTGCCAGCAGCTTGTTGACTCCCACGACAGTTTCATATGGCTACACCTTC; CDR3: CASSLLTPTTVSYGYTF
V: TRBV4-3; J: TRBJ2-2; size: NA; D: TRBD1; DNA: TGCGCCAGCAGCCGCGTAAATATTCTGACGACAGGGAGAGTCACCGGGGAGCTGTTTTTT; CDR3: CASSRVNILTTGRVTGELFF
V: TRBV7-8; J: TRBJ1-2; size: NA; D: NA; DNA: TGTGCCAGCAGCGGGTGGGGGGAAGGTGGCTACACCTTC; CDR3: CASSGWGEGGYTF
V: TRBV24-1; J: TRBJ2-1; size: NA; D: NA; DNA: TGTGCCACCAGTGACAGACAGTACAATGAGCAGTTCTTC; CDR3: CATSDRQYNEQFF
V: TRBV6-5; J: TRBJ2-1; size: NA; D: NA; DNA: TGTGCCAGCACGCGGGCCGGGAGACACTACAATGAGCAGTTCTTC; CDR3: CASTRAGRHYNEQFF
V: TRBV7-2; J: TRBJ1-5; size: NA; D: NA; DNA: TGTGCCAGCAGCTCAGACCCAGGGTTTAACCAGCCCCAGCATTTT; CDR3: CASSSDPGFNQPQHF
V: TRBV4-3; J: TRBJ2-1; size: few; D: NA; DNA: TGCGCCAGCAGCCAGACAGTTTTCTCCTACAATGAGCAGTTCTTC; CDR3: CASSQTVFSYNEQFF
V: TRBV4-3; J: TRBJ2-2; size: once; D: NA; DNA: TGCGCCAGCAGCCAAGATGCAGGCTCAGGGACCGGGGAGCTGTTTTTT; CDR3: CASSQDAGSGTGELFF
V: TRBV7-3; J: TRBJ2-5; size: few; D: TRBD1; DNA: TGTGCCAGCAGCTTCGGACAGGTGGGGGAGACCCAGTACTTC; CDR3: CASSFGQVGETQYF
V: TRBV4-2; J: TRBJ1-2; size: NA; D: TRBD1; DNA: TGTGCCAGCAGCCAAGTCGACAGGGGGCGCGATGGCTACACCTTC; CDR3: CASSQVDRGRDGYTF
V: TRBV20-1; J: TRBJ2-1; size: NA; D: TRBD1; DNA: TGCAGTGCTAGTGGGGACAGGTCCTACAATGAGCAGTTCTTC; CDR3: CSASGDRSYNEQFF
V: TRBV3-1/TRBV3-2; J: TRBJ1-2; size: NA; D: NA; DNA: TGTGCCAGCAGCCAAGGCGGGACCTATGGCTACACCTTC; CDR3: CASSQGGTYGYTF
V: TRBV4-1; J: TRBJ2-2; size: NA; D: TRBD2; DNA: TGCGCCAGCAGCCAAACCATTACTAGCGGGGGGAACACCGGGGAGCTGTTTTTT; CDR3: CASSQTITSGGNTGELFF
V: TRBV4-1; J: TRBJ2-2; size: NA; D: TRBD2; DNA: TGCGCCAGCCGGGCCCTAGCGGGGGACACCGGGGAGCTGTTTTTT; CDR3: CASRALAGDTGELFF
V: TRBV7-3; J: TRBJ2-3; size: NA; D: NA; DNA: TGTGCCAGCACCCAAAACGGAGGAGGGAGTAGCACAGATACGCAGTATTTT; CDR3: CASTQNGGGSSTDTQYF
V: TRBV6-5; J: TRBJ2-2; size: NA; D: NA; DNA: TGTGCCAGCAGCCGAGACACCTACACCGGGGAGCTGTTTTTT; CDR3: CASSRDTYTGELFF
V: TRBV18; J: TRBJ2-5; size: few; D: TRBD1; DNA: TGTGCCAGCTCAAGGACAGGGGGCGCCGAGACCCAGTACTTC; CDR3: CASSRTGGAETQYF
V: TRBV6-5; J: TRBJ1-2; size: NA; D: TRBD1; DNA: TGTGCCAGCAGTTCCCGGGACAGGGATGGCTACACCTTC; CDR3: CASSSRDRDGYTF
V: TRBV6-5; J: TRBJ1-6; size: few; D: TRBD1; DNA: TGTGCCAGCAGGCGGGACAGGGATTCACCCCTCCACTTT; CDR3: CASRRDRDSPLHF
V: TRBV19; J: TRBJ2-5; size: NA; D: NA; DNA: TGTGCCAGTAGCCCCCTGACTAGTGGCGAGACCCAGTACTTC; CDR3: CASSPLTSGETQYF
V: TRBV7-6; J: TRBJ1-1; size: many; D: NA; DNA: TGTGCCAGCAGCTTGTCGCAGCGCACTGAAGCTTTCTTT; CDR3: CASSLSQRTEAFF
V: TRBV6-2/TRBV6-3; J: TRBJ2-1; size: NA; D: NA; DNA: TGTGCCAGCAGTTACTCCAGGGGAAATGAGCAGTTCTTC; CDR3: CASSYSRGNEQFF
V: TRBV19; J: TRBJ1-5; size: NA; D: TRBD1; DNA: TGTGCCAGTATGAGGGGACAGGGGAGGGGGCAGCCCCAGCATTTT; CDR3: CASMRGQGRGQPQHF
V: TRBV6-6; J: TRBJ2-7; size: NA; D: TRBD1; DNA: TGTGCCAGCAGTCCCAGACAGGGGACCACCTACGAGCAGTACTTC; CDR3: CASSPRQGTTYEQYF
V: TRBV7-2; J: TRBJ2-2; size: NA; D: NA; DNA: TGTGCCAGCAGCTCCGTACCCGCCAGTGGCACCGGGGAGCTGTTTTTT; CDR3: CASSSVPASGTGELFF